This TCR beta chain was captured by sequencing in a study of Graves' ophthalmopathy and Graves' hyperthyroidism (dated by TCRdb to the late 2010s). Broadly, across the study: Peripheral blood samples were taken at the time of initial diagnosis, before any treatment was given. The roughly 94 discovery patients were randomly divided into training and test sets at a 7:3 ratio. In total, under 150 blood samples were TCR-sequenced: 40 to 45 ophthalmopathy, 80 or so hyperthyroidism and some 17 hyperthyroidism-to-ophthalmopathy patients. Following sample collection, hyperthyroidism patients were given methimazole at a starting dose of 30 mg daily, and ophthalmopathy patients were given high-dose intravenous methylprednisolone. To explore V-J signatures that separate ophthalmopathy from hyperthyroidism, a discovery set of 95 to 100 patients was enrolled, consisting of under 50 with ophthalmopathy and fewer than 60 with stable hyperthyroidism. The independent validation cohort included under 20 hyperthyroidism patients plus 17 patients who later progressed from hyperthyroidism to ophthalmopathy. The study used TCR beta repertoire signatures to distinguish Graves' ophthalmopathy from Graves' hyperthyroidism and to predict progression to ophthalmopathy. T-cell repertoires of thyroid tissue and blood were compared in several hyperthyroidism patients.

Overall study results and their limits: Most of the expanded thyroid clonotypes with a frequency above 0.001 were also detected in blood, and it was suggested that the thyroid immune response may be reflected by blood repertoires. In cross-validation, the 13-signature model distinguished ophthalmopathy from stable hyperthyroidism with approximately 90% sensitivity and around 81% specificity, and in the test set the corresponding values were approximately 80% and 68%. In validation, the model predicted ophthalmopathy progression with roughly 68% sensitivity and 72.22% specificity; roughly 12 predicted patients were CT-confirmed with GO in a median of roughly 6.8 months. No statistical method was used to predetermine the sample size, and group allocation was not hidden from the investigators.

Ophthalmopathy patients were characterized by moderately to severely active disease, a Clinical Activity Score of at least 3, a NOSPECS grade of at least 4, and a disease duration under 3 months. Patients were excluded if they had other autoimmune diseases, uncontrolled infections, pregnancy or lactation. Clinical symptoms, serum thyroxine, TRAb, thyroid ultrasound and orbital computed tomography were used for diagnosis. PBMCs were isolated from approximately 10 ml of fresh peripheral blood by Ficoll-Paque density gradient centrifugation. Total RNA was extracted with Trizol reagent and quality-checked on an Agilent 2100 Bioanalyzer. For repertoire sequencing, TCR beta CDR3 regions were amplified from RNA transcripts. HTBI primers and the Qiagen OneStep RT-PCR kit were used in a first-round RT-PCR, which was followed by a second-round multiplex PCR, size selection and purification. Libraries were sequenced on an Illumina HiSeq2000 using paired-end 100 bp reads. As for the original processing: SOAPnuke was used to process the reads, throwing out any read that had adapters, had uncalled bases, had a mean Phred below 15, or lacked an exact constant-primer or identifier match. High-quality paired reads were merged with COPE v1.2.5. Each unique nucleotide sequence was treated as a clonotype, and MiTCR v1.1 was used to align the clonotypes to the IMGT TRB V, D and J references. Analysis was restricted to V-J combinations with a frequency above 0.0001, which covered approximately 99% of repertoires. For each V-J combination, a TCR clonal expansion and chaos score was defined as F50 clonal expansion divided by the chaos observed in the TCRdist matrix. Welch's t-statistics and random forest were used to reduce the features to roughly 14 V-J combinations, which were then used as input to a naive Bayes classifier. The similarity between thyroid and blood repertoires was quantified using the Morisita-Horn index. TCRdb took the public reads, trimmed them with fastp at Q25, ran MiXCR for clone calling and kept in-frame beta chains. Each entry is one CDR3 protein sequence, shown with its most common DNA and genes. The V and J calls here are based on TCRdb, not the publication. In all, the sample holds some 210,000 distinct CDR3 sequences, and over 25% of those were seen once. The ten largest clones capture 9.1% of the sample.

V trim: 2 bases; J trim: 0 bases; unmatched bases: 3. Based on the germline V gene, the CDR1 and CDR2 sequences are MDHEN and SYDVKM. Reading from cysteine to phenylalanine, the CDR3 counts 17 amino acids. The only DNA kept is the CDR3, 51 bases in frame from the first base. As for this clonotype: Its antigen remains unidentified. No base quality values were provided; no much bigger clone lies one nucleotide off.

The TCR sequence derives from a man aged 45 to 65 with Graves' ophthalmopathy. Donor details come from another sample of the same person, matched by shared clones. This chain joins TRBV28 to TRBJ2-6; a stretch of 8 junction bases matches TRBD1. The sample comprised peripheral blood. The bases read TGTGCCAGCAGTTTACCGGACAGGGTCTCTGGGGCCAACGTCCTGACTTTC. Protein translation: CASSLPDRVSGANVLTF.